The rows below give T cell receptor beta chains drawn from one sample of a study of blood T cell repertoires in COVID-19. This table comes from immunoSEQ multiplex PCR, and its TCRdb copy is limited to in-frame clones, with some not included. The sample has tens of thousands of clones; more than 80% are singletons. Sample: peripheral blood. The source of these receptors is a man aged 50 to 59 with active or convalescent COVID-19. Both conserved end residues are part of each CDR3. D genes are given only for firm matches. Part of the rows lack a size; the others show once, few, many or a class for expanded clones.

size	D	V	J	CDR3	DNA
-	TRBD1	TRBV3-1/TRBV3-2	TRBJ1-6	CASSQPRTTGVSSYNSPLHF	TGTGCCAGCAGCCAACCGCGGACAACAGGGGTTAGCTCCTATAATTCACCCCTCCACTTT
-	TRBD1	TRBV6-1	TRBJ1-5	CASSAGTGDGGPNQPQHF	TGTGCCAGCAGTGCCGGGACAGGTGATGGAGGACCCAATCAGCCCCAGCATTTT
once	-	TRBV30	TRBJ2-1	CAWGDFRNEQFF	TGTGCCTGGGGGGACTTCCGAAATGAGCAGTTCTTC
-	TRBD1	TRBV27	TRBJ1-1	CASSFHRGNTEAFF	TGTGCCAGCAGTTTTCACAGGGGGAACACTGAAGCTTTCTTT
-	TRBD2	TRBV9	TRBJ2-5	CASSVETSGRYYQETQYF	TGTGCCAGCAGCGTAGAAACTAGCGGGAGATATTACCAAGAGACCCAGTACTTC
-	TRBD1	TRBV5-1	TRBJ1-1	CASSLTGQMIMNTEAFF	TGCGCCAGCAGCTTGACGGGACAGATGATCATGAACACTGAAGCTTTCTTT
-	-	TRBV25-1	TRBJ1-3	CASTVSGGGNTIYF	TGTGCCAGCACTGTATCCGGGGGGGGAAACACCATATATTTT
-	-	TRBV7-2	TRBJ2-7	CASSIRDSNPYEQYF	TGTGCCAGCAGCATCCGGGACTCCAATCCCTACGAGCAGTACTTC
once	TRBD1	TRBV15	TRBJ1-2	CATSNNRDRLYGYTF	TGTGCCACCAGCAATAACCGGGACAGGCTCTATGGCTACACCTTC
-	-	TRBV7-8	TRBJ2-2	CASSLSGPNTGELFF	TGTGCCAGCAGCTTATCAGGGCCCAACACCGGGGAGCTGTTTTTT
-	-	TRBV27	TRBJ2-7	CASSLSRDTDPEQYF	TGTGCCAGCAGTTTATCGAGGGACACCGATCCCGAGCAGTACTTC
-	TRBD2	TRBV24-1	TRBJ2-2	CATSDATSGRAKELFF	TGTGCCACCAGTGATGCGACTAGCGGGAGGGCCAAGGAGCTGTTTTTT
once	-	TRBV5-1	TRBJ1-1	CASSLGAGLNTEAFF	TGCGCCAGCAGCTTGGGGGCAGGGCTGAACACTGAAGCTTTCTTT
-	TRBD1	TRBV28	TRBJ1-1	CASSSAGTGNTEAFF	TGTGCCAGCAGTTCCGCCGGGACAGGGAACACTGAAGCTTTCTTT
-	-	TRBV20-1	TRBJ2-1	CSASKWRVGAPSYNEQFF	TGCAGTGCTAGTAAGTGGAGAGTGGGGGCGCCTTCCTACAATGAGCAGTTCTTC